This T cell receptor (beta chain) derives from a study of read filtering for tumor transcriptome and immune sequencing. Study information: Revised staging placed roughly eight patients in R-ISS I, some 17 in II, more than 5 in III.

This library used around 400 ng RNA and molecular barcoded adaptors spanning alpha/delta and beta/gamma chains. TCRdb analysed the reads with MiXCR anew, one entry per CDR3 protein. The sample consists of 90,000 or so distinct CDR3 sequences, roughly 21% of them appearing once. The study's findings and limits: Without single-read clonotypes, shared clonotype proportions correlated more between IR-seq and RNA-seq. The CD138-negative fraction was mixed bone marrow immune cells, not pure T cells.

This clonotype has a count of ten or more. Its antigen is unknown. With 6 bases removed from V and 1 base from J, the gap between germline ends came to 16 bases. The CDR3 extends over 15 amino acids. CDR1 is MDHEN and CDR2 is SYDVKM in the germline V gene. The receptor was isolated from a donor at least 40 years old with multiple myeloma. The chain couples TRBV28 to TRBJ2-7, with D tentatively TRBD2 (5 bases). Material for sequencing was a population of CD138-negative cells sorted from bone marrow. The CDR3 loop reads CASRSSGKPSYEQYF. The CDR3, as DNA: TGTGCCAGCAGGTCCTCCGGGAAGCCGTCCTACGAGCAGTACTTC. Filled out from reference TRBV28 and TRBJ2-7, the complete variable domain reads DVKVTQSSRYLVKRTGEKVFLECVQDMDHENMFWYRQDPGLGLRLIYFSYDVKMKEKGDIPEGYSVSREKKERFSLILESASTNQTSMYLCASRSSGKPSYEQYFGPGTRLTVT.